The T cell receptor (beta chain) described here comes from a study of CD8 T cells in ankylosing spondylitis. Regarding the study as a whole: Within matched ankylosing spondylitis synovial fluid, disease-linked clones were reportedly significantly enriched. The study identified a TCR beta motif of about eight highly homologous variants that appeared characteristic of ankylosing spondylitis blood.

Generation of TCR beta libraries employed quantitative 5'-RACE incorporating molecular barcodes. TCRdb fed the 5' RACE reads into MiXCR, producing one record per CDR3 protein. The sample consists of more than 250,000 distinct CDR3 sequences, under 8.5% of them appearing once. Germline V gene lookup returns CDR1 SEHNR and CDR2 FQNEAQ (reference sequence). Between the trimmed V and J ends, which lost 0 bases and 1 base, there was a span of 6 bases. The CDR3 totals 14 residues. Comments on this clonotype: Its matching antigen is unknown.

The V call is TRBV7-9, the J call TRBJ2-5; D is unclear. Sample: blood, either unsorted or a sorted T cell fraction (not recorded which). The clonotype was recovered from a male donor with ankylosing spondylitis. The CDR3 sequence: CASSLARPQETQYF. In nucleotides, the CDR3 is TGTGCCAGCAGCTTAGCGCGGCCCCAAGAGACCCAGTACTTC.